These T cell receptor beta chains were read from a single sample in a study of T cells in Graves' hyperthyroidism and ophthalmopathy. TCRdb reprocessed the multiplex PCR reads via MiXCR and lists one record per CDR3 protein. The data show 20,000 to 30,000 distinct CDR3 sequences, around 40% seen once. The sequencing sample was made of blood. The receptor set was obtained from a woman aged 30 to 39 with Graves' hyperthyroidism. Both conserved end residues are part of each CDR3. Fields, in order: V gene, D gene, clone size, J gene, CDR3 protein, CDR3 DNA. A D gene is named only where the DNA matches it firmly. The size field is filled for only some rows; it gives once, few, many or a size class.

TRBV11-3	-	many	TRBJ2-4	CASSLWGGNAKNIQYF	TGTGCCAGCAGCTTATGGGGCGGGAACGCCAAAAACATTCAGTACTTC
TRBV6-4	-	medium-sized	TRBJ2-5	CASSDPWDQETQYF	TGTGCCAGCAGTGACCCGTGGGACCAAGAGACCCAGTACTTC
TRBV20-1	-	many	TRBJ1-5	CSASGSLQVTNQPQHF	TGCAGTGCTAGTGGTTCCCTACAGGTCACCAATCAGCCCCAGCATTTT
TRBV4-2	-	many	TRBJ2-7	CASSQENISYEQYF	TGTGCCAGCAGCCAAGAAAACATTTCCTACGAGCAGTACTTC
TRBV24-1	TRBD1	-	TRBJ2-3	CATSLDHARGSDTQYF	TGTGCCACCAGTCTCGACCATGCCAGGGGGTCAGATACGCAGTATTTT
TRBV20-1	-	-	TRBJ1-3	CSALIQGNTIYF	TGCAGTGCGCTTATTCAGGGGAACACCATATATTTT
TRBV5-1	-	many	TRBJ2-5	CATKRDSQETQYF	TGCGCCACCAAAAGGGACTCACAAGAGACCCAGTACTTC
TRBV7-8	-	medium-sized	TRBJ1-1	CASTLNRIDTEAFF	TGTGCCAGCACGTTAAACAGGATTGACACTGAAGCTTTCTTT
TRBV19	TRBD1	-	TRBJ2-1	CASSGQGERYNEQFF	TGTGCCAGTAGTGGACAGGGAGAACGCTACAATGAGCAGTTCTTC
TRBV7-9	-	-	TRBJ1-2	CASSPSFDQAINRGYTF	TGTGCCAGCAGCCCATCGTTCGACCAGGCGATAAACCGTGGCTACACCTTC
TRBV2	-	many	TRBJ1-4	CASRGDPLLDEKLFF	TGTGCCAGCAGGGGGGACCCCCTCCTGGATGAAAAACTGTTTTTT
TRBV27	TRBD1	many	TRBJ2-7	CASSSRQGANEQYF	TGTGCCAGCAGTTCTCGACAGGGGGCAAACGAGCAGTACTTC
TRBV6-1	-	many	TRBJ1-6	CASSEWALEGVTPLHF	TGTGCCAGCAGTGAATGGGCCTTGGAGGGGGTGACACCCCTCCACTTT
TRBV29-1	-	medium-sized	TRBJ2-3	CSPPRGVDTQYF	TGCAGCCCCCCGCGCGGCGTGGATACGCAGTATTTT
TRBV5-1	-	many	TRBJ1-2	CASSLGGAGYGYTF	TGCGCCAGCAGCTTGGGAGGAGCAGGGTATGGCTACACCTTC
TRBV5-1	-	-	TRBJ2-5	CASSPGGGAKETQYF	TGCGCCAGCAGCCCGGGTGGTGGGGCAAAAGAGACCCAGTACTTC
TRBV11-2	TRBD2	many	TRBJ2-1	CASSLSPSGRRRIFNEQFF	TGTGCCAGCAGCCTCAGTCCTAGCGGGAGGCGCCGAATCTTCAATGAGCAGTTCTTC
TRBV20-1	-	many	TRBJ2-1	CSAEGTPYNEQFF	TGCAGTGCAGAAGGGACACCGTACAATGAGCAGTTCTTC
TRBV27	-	many	TRBJ2-5	CASSLRASNRGRDQETQYF	TGTGCCAGCAGTTTAAGGGCTTCAAATCGGGGCAGGGACCAAGAGACCCAGTACTTC
TRBV28	-	-	TRBJ1-2	CASSLGPRRGGYYGYTF	TGTGCCAGCAGTTTAGGGCCCCGACGGGGGGGCTACTATGGCTACACCTTC
TRBV29-1	TRBD2	medium-sized	TRBJ2-7	CSVGLAGPYEQYF	TGCAGCGTGGGACTAGCAGGTCCCTACGAGCAGTACTTC
TRBV9	-	many	TRBJ1-2	CASSSQRGTPNYGYTF	TGTGCCAGCAGCTCACAGAGGGGGACCCCTAACTATGGCTACACCTTC
TRBV5-5	TRBD1	many	TRBJ1-2	CASSSQGARSYGYTF	TGTGCCAGCAGCTCCCAGGGGGCCCGATCATATGGCTACACCTTC
TRBV4-1	-	many	TRBJ1-5	CASSQMGLNQPQHF	TGCGCCAGCAGCCAAATGGGCCTCAATCAGCCCCAGCATTTT
TRBV18	-	-	TRBJ2-5	CASSPREMLGETQYF	TGTGCCAGCTCACCACGTGAAATGCTGGGAGAGACCCAGTACTTC
TRBV20-1	-	-	TRBJ2-6	CSAREGANVLTF	TGCAGTGCTAGAGAAGGGGCCAACGTCCTGACTTTC
TRBV29-1	TRBD1	-	TRBJ2-7	CSVAGTGLLDEQYF	TGCAGCGTTGCTGGGACAGGGTTACTCGACGAGCAGTACTTC
TRBV19	-	-	TRBJ1-4	CASSITNFPPTENNEKLFF	TGTGCCAGTAGTATCACCAATTTTCCCCCGACGGAGAATAATGAAAAACTGTTTTTT
TRBV29-1	TRBD1	-	TRBJ1-2	CSVEGGQGSNYGYTF	TGCAGCGTTGAGGGGGGACAGGGATCAAACTATGGCTACACCTTC
TRBV15	TRBD1	medium-sized	TRBJ2-7	CATSRTGDTLSYEQYF	TGTGCCACCAGCAGAACAGGGGACACCCTCTCCTACGAGCAGTACTTC
TRBV29-1	-	-	TRBJ1-1	CSVAGSNTEAFF	TGCAGCGTTGCGGGTTCGAACACTGAAGCTTTCTTT
TRBV19	TRBD2	-	TRBJ2-7	CASSSLAGEGGEQYF	TGTGCCAGTAGTTCACTAGCGGGAGAGGGAGGGGAGCAGTACTTC
TRBV5-6	-	many	TRBJ2-3	CASSFGTSTDTQYF	TGTGCCAGCAGCTTCGGGACAAGCACAGATACGCAGTATTTT
TRBV19	TRBD2	medium-sized	TRBJ2-7	CASSPQRGPYEQYF	TGTGCCAGTAGTCCCCAGCGGGGTCCCTACGAGCAGTACTTC
TRBV15	-	medium-sized	TRBJ2-2	CATGPYHTGELFF	TGTGCCACCGGCCCTTATCACACCGGGGAGCTGTTTTTT
TRBV20-1	-	many	TRBJ1-6	CSARETGTSGSPLHF	TGCAGTGCTAGAGAAACCGGGACATCGGGTTCACCCCTCCACTTT
TRBV6-5	-	many	TRBJ2-7	CASSYSSATTWQYF	TGTGCCAGCAGTTACTCGTCGGCGACTACATGGCAGTACTTC
TRBV19	TRBD1	few	TRBJ2-7	CASSPGQGLNEQYF	TGTGCCAGTAGCCCGGGACAGGGGTTGAACGAGCAGTACTTC
TRBV10-2	-	-	TRBJ1-1	CASNEGRLGTEAFF	TGCGCCAGCAATGAGGGGCGCTTGGGCACTGAAGCTTTCTTT
TRBV6-5	-	many	TRBJ1-1	CASSLAVANTEAFF	TGTGCCAGCAGCCTAGCTGTTGCCAACACTGAAGCTTTCTTT